This T cell receptor beta chain was captured by sequencing in a study of cytomegalovirus exposure and HLA in healthy donors. The PCR used 60 Vbeta and 13 Jbeta primers. Profiled with immunoSEQ multiplex PCR; TCRdb holds only in-frame clones, not every one. The sample holds under 170,000 clones, about 64% seen once. CDR3 length equals 15 residues. CDR1 and CDR2 (germline): PRHDT, FYEKMQ (reference sequence). Trimming cost V 3 bases and J 2 bases; bases outside gene matches: 1. The sample was PBMCs. This chain joins TRBV13 and TRBJ2-6; 7 nucleotides match TRBD1. The TCR originated in a woman aged 60 to 75 in good health and CMV-seropositive. For the CDR3, the DNA is TGTGCCAGCAGCTTTCAGGGGGCTGGGGCCAACGTCCTGACTTTC. It is translated as CASSFQGAGANVLTF.